These T cell receptor beta chains were read from a single sample in a study of shared clonotypes between healthy human individuals. Only in-frame clones appear in the TCRdb table, and some are missing; sequencing was by immunoSEQ multiplex PCR. The sample includes more than 1,200,000 clones, less than 99% of them seen just once. The sequenced sample consisted of naive CD4+ T cells sorted from blood. The receptors here all came from a man aged 30 to 39 in good health. Each CDR3 is given with its conserved first and last residue. D genes are given only for firm matches. Rows give clone size only sometimes, using once, few, many, or a class for an expanded clone.

d_call	j_call	clone_size	v_call	cdr3_nt	cdr3_aa
TRBD1	TRBJ2-5	-	TRBV30	TGTGCCTGGAGTGTACAAACAGGGGGATCAGAGACCCAGTACTTC	CAWSVQTGGSETQYF
-	TRBJ2-3	-	TRBV7-2	TGTGCCAGCAGCTGGGCTAGCACAGATACGCAGTATTTT	CASSWASTDTQYF
-	TRBJ2-5	once	TRBV21-1	TGTGCCAGCAGCAAATTACGGGGTTCAGAGACCCAGTACTTC	CASSKLRGSETQYF
-	TRBJ1-5	-	TRBV28	TGTGCCAGCAATTTTCCCCGGCATTTT	CASNFPRHF
-	TRBJ2-7	-	TRBV7-8	TGTGCCAGCAGCTTATTGATGGGGGAGCAGTACTTC	CASSLLMGEQYF
TRBD1	TRBJ1-1	-	TRBV27	TGTGCCAGCAGCCTAGGACAGGGGAACTGGCCTGCAAGGGTCACTGAAGCTTTCTTT	CASSLGQGNWPARVTEAFF
-	TRBJ2-2	-	TRBV14	TGTGCCAGCAGCCAAGTGCGAAGGAACACCGGGGAGCTGTTTTTT	CASSQVRRNTGELFF
TRBD2	TRBJ2-1	-	TRBV7-8	TGTGCCAGCAGCTTGGGACTAGCAGTATACAATGAGCAGTTCTTC	CASSLGLAVYNEQFF
-	TRBJ1-4	-	TRBV5-1	TGCGCCAGCAGCTGGGTAGGGGCTAATGAAAAACTGTTTTTT	CASSWVGANEKLFF
-	TRBJ2-2	-	TRBV5-1	TGCGCCAGCAGGCCGGTAGGGACGGGCACCGGGGAGCTGTTTTTT	CASRPVGTGTGELFF
-	TRBJ2-1	-	TRBV5-1	TGCGCCAGCAGCAACGCCGGGGGAACCTACAATGAGCAGTTCTTC	CASSNAGGTYNEQFF
TRBD2	TRBJ2-7	-	TRBV7-2	TGTGCCAGCAGCCCCGGACTAGCGGGGGCAGGCTACGAGCAGTACTTC	CASSPGLAGAGYEQYF
-	TRBJ2-1	-	TRBV14	TGTGCCAGCAGCCAAGGGGACTACAATGAGCAGTTCTTC	CASSQGDYNEQFF
-	TRBJ1-4	-	TRBV28	TGTGCCAGCAGTTTGTCGGGGGGGCGTCTGTTTTTT	CASSLSGGRLFF
-	TRBJ2-1	-	TRBV11-3	TGTGCCAGCAGGGGGGGAGACGGGTACAATGAGCAGTTCTTC	CASRGGDGYNEQFF
-	TRBJ1-4	-	TRBV5-5	TGTGCCAGCAGCAGTTTCGGAGCAACTAATGAAAAACTGTTTTTT	CASSSFGATNEKLFF
-	TRBJ2-4	-	TRBV5-1	TGCGCCAGCAGCTTTACGGGGGAAAACATTCAGTACTTC	CASSFTGENIQYF
TRBD2	TRBJ2-7	-	TRBV30	TGTGCCTGGAGTCTGCGCCCCCCTGGGACTAGCGGTATAAGTGAGCAGTACTTC	CAWSLRPPGTSGISEQYF
-	TRBJ2-3	-	TRBV9	TGTGCCAGCAGCGTAGTCGGGCAGACAACAGATACGCAGTATTTT	CASSVVGQTTDTQYF
-	TRBJ2-6	-	TRBV7-8	TGTGCCAGCGGCCATGGCTCCTCTGGGGCCAACGTCCTGACTTTC	CASGHGSSGANVLTF
TRBD2	TRBJ2-1	-	TRBV4-1	TGCGCCAGCAGCACCTCTAGCGGGAGCTCCTACAATGAGCAGTTCTTC	CASSTSSGSSYNEQFF
-	TRBJ2-7	-	TRBV4-1	TGCGCCAGCAGCCAAGTAACAGGACCTTTGTTCTACGAGCAGTACTTC	CASSQVTGPLFYEQYF
TRBD1	TRBJ2-5	-	TRBV11-2	TGTGCCAGCAGCTGGGACAGGGTCCAAGAGACCCAGTACTTC	CASSWDRVQETQYF
-	TRBJ1-1	-	TRBV6-1	TGTGCCAGCAGTGCCCTTGGGGGACGGAACACTGAAGCTTTCTTT	CASSALGGRNTEAFF
TRBD1	TRBJ1-2	-	TRBV18	TGTGCCAGCTCACCACCGGACAGGGGTCTCTATGGCTACACCTTC	CASSPPDRGLYGYTF
-	TRBJ1-5	-	TRBV2	TGTGCCAGCAGGACGGATAGCAATCAGCCCCAGCATTTT	CASRTDSNQPQHF
TRBD2	TRBJ2-1	-	TRBV18	TGTGCCAGCTCACCACGGGGACTAGGCATTAATGAGCAGTTCTTC	CASSPRGLGINEQFF
-	TRBJ2-1	-	TRBV6-6	TGTGCCAGCAGTTTAGCGGACCCAATATACAATGAGCAGTTCTTC	CASSLADPIYNEQFF
TRBD1	TRBJ2-7	-	TRBV2	TGTGCCAGCAGTTCCCAGGGGGCCAACGAGCAGTACTTC	CASSSQGANEQYF
-	TRBJ2-5	-	TRBV18	TGTGCCAGCTCACCCCGTTCGCCGGAAGGGCCGAACTACTTC	CASSPRSPEGPNYF
TRBD2	TRBJ2-1	-	TRBV7-7	TGTGCCAGCAGCTTACTAGCGGACAATGAGCAGTTCTTC	CASSLLADNEQFF
-	TRBJ1-5	-	TRBV19	TGTGCCAGTAGTATAGAGGGACTCAGGAATCAGCCCCAGCATTTT	CASSIEGLRNQPQHF
-	TRBJ1-2	-	TRBV2	TGTGCCAGCAGTGAGCGGGAGATGGGCTATGGCTACACCTTC	CASSEREMGYGYTF
-	TRBJ1-5	-	TRBV19	TGTGCCAGTAGTTTCCTCAATCAGCCCCAGCATTTT	CASSFLNQPQHF
TRBD1	TRBJ1-3	-	TRBV7-2	TGTGCCAGCAGCTTAAAACAGGGGTACGGAAACACCATATATTTT	CASSLKQGYGNTIYF
-	TRBJ2-5	-	TRBV5-1	TGCGCCAGCAGCTTCGACAGTCACCAAGAGACCCAGTACTTC	CASSFDSHQETQYF
-	TRBJ1-1	-	TRBV5-4	TGTGCCAGCAGCTTGATAGGGGGAGCTGAAGCTTTCTTT	CASSLIGGAEAFF
-	TRBJ1-3	-	TRBV10-3	TGTGCCATCAGTGGGGGACCCAAGAGCTCTGGAAACACCATATATTTT	CAISGGPKSSGNTIYF
TRBD1	TRBJ2-7	-	TRBV11-3	TGTGCCAGCAGCCCAGGGGGCGCCGGCCACGAGCAGTACTTC	CASSPGGAGHEQYF
TRBD2	TRBJ2-3	-	TRBV5-4	TGTGCCAGCAGGAGCGGGATGTTAGGTACAGATACGCAGTATTTT	CASRSGMLGTDTQYF
-	TRBJ1-1	-	TRBV7-9	TGTGCCAGCAACGAACGGGGAAGCAAGAACACTGAAGCTTTCTTT	CASNERGSKNTEAFF
-	TRBJ2-7	-	TRBV5-6	TGTGCCAGCAGCTTGTTCGACACCTACGAGCAGTACTTC	CASSLFDTYEQYF
-	TRBJ1-1	-	TRBV2	TGTGCCAGCAGTGAAGTTCTAAGGAACACTGAAGCTTTCTTT	CASSEVLRNTEAFF
-	TRBJ2-7	-	TRBV18	TGTGCCAGCTCACCGGCAGGGGGGACCTACGAGCAGTACTTC	CASSPAGGTYEQYF
-	TRBJ1-4	-	TRBV5-1	TGCGCCAGCAGCCCCGAGTGGGGGGTTAATGAAAAACTGTTTTTT	CASSPEWGVNEKLFF
TRBD2	TRBJ2-1	-	TRBV14	TGTGCCAGCAGCCCCTACCCGGGACTAGCGGGAGTTATTGAGCAGTTCTTC	CASSPYPGLAGVIEQFF
-	TRBJ2-2	-	TRBV19	TGTGCCAGTAGGGGGGACACCGGGGAGCTGTTTTTT	CASRGDTGELFF